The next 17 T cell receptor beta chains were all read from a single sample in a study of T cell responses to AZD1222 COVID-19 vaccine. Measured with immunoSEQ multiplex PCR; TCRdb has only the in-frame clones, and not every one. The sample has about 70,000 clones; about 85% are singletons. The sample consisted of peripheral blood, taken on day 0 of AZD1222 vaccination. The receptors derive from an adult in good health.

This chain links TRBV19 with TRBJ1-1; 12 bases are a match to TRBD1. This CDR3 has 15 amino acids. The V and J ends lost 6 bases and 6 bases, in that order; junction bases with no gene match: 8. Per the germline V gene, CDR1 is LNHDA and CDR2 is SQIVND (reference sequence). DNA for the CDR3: TGTGCCAGTAGCAAAATTCGGGACAGGGGGCCTGAAGCTTTCTTT. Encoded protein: CASSKIRDRGPEAFF.

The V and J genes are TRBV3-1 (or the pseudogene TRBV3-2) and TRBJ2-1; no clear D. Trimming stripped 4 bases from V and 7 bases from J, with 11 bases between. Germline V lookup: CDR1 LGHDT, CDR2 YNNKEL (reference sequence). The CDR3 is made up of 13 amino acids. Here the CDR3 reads CASSLMGKNEQFF. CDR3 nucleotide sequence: TGTGCCAGCAGCCTCATGGGGAAGAATGAGCAGTTCTTC.

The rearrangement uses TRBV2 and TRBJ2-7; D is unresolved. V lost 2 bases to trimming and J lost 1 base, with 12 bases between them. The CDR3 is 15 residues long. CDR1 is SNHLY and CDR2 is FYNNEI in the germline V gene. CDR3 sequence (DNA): TGTGCCAGCAGTGAATCGCTTTGGGATTCCTACGAGCAGTACTTC. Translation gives CASSESLWDSYEQYF.

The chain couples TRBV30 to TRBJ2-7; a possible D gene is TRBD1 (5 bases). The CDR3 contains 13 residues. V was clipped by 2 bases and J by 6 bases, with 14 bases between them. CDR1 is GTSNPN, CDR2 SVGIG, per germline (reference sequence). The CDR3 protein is CAWSLGQGVEQYF. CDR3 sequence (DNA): TGTGCCTGGAGTCTAGGCCAGGGTGTCGAGCAGTACTTC.

In DNA, the CDR3 is TGTGCCAGCTTGGCAGCGGAAAACACCGGGGAGCTGTTTTTT. It specifies CASLAAENTGELFF. The chain couples TRBV2 to TRBJ2-2; D may be TRBD2 (5 bases). Trimming left V 8 bases short and J 2 bases short, with 12 bases between. In germline, CDR1 is SNHLY, CDR2 FYNNEI. The CDR3 contains 14 residues.

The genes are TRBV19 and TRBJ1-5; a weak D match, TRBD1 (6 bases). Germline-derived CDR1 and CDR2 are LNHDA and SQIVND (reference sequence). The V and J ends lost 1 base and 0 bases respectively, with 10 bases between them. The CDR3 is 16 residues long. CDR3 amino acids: CASSIADRNSNQPQHF. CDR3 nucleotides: TGTGCCAGTAGTATAGCGGACAGAAATAGCAATCAGCCCCAGCATTTT.

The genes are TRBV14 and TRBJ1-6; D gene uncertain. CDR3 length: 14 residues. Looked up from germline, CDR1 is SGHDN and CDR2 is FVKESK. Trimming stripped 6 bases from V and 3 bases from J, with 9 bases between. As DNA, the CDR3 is TGTGCCAGCAGACGCGGAAACTATAATTCACCCCTCCACTTT. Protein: CASRRGNYNSPLHF.

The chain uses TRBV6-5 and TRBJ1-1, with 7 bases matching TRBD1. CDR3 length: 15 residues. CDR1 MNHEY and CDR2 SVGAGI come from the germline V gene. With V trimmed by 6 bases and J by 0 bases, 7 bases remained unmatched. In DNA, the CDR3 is TGTGCCAGCAGGCCCGGGACAGCCTTGAACACTGAAGCTTTCTTT. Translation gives CASRPGTALNTEAFF.

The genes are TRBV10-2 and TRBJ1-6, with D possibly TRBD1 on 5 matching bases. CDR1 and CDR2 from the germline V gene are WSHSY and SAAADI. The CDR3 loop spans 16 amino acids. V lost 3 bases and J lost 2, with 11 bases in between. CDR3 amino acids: CASSEGALTYNSPLHF. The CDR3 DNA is TGCGCCAGCAGTGAAGGGGCGCTTACCTATAATTCACCCCTCCACTTT.

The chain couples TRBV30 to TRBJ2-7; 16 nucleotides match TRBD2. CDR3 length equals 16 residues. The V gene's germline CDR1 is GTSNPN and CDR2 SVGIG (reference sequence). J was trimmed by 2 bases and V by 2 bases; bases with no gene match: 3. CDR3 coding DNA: TGTGCCTGGAGTTCTGGGACTAGCGGGAGGGCCTACGAGCAGTACTTC. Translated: CAWSSGTSGRAYEQYF. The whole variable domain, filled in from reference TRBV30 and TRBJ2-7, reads SQTIHQWPATLVQPVGSPLSLECTVEGTSNPNLYWYRQAAGRGLQLLFYSVGIGQISSEVPQNLSASRPQDRQFILSSKKLLLSDSGFYLCAWSSGTSGRAYEQYFGPGTRLTVT.

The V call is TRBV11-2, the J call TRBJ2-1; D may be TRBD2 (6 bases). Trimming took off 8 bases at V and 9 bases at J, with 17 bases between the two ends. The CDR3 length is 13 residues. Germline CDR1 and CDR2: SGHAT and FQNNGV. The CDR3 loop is CASLEALGGEQFF. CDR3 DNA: TGTGCCAGCTTAGAGGCTCTGGGGGGTGAGCAGTTCTTC.

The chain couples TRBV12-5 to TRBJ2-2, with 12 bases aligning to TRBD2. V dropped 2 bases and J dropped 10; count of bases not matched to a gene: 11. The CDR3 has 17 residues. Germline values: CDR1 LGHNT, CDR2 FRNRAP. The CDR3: CASGLPSLAGGSAELFF. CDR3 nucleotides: TGTGCTAGTGGTTTGCCATCCCTAGCGGGAGGGTCCGCGGAGCTGTTTTTT.

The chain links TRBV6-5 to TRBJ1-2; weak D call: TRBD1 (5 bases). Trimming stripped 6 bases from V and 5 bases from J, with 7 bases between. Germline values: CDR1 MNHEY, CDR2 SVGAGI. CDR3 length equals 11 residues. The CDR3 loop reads CASRQAYGYTF. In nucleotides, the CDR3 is TGTGCCAGCAGACAGGCGTATGGCTACACCTTC.

For the CDR3, the DNA is TGTGCCAGCAGGAATCGGGCAACAGGGGACGGAACTGAAGCTTTCTTT. This translates into CASRNRATGDGTEAFF. The chain is built from TRBV11-2 and TRBJ1-1, with 7 nucleotides matching TRBD1. This CDR3 contains 16 residues. Germline V gene lookup returns CDR1 SGHAT and CDR2 FQNNGV. V lost 6 bases and J lost 5; bases outside the gene matches: 15. Complete variable domain (other parts from reference TRBV11-2 and TRBJ1-1): EAGVAQSPRYKIIEKRQSVAFWCNPISGHATLYWYQQILGQGPKLLIQFQNNGVVDDSQLPKDRFSAERLKGVDSTLKIQPAKLEDSAVYLCASRNRATGDGTEAFFGQGTRLTVV.

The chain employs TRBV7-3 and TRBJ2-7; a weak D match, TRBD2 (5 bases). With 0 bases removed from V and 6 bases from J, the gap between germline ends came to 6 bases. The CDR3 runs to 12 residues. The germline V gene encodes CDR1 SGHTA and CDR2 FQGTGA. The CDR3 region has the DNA TGTGCCAGCAGCTTAACTGGAGGCGAGCAGTACTTC. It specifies CASSLTGGEQYF.

CDR3 sequence (DNA): TGTGCCAGCAGCTTAAAGGGGAGGGGGGTGAACACTGAAGCTTTCTTT. It translates to CASSLKGRGVNTEAFF. The chain recombines TRBV11-3 with TRBJ1-1, with D possibly TRBD1 on 6 matching bases. Per germline, CDR1 SGHNT and CDR2 YENEEA. Trimming removed 2 bases from V and 0 bases from J, with 13 bases in between. The CDR3 is made up of 16 amino acids. Combining the CDR3 with reference TRBV11-3 and TRBJ1-1 gives the whole variable domain EAGVVQSPRYKIIEKKQPVAFWCNPISGHNTLYWYLQNLGQGPELLIRYENEEAVDDSQLPKDRFSAERLKGVDSTLKIQPAELGDSAVYLCASSLKGRGVNTEAFFGQGTRLTVV.

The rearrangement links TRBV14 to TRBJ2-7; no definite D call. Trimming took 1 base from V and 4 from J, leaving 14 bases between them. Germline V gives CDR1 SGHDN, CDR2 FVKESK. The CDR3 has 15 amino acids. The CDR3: CASSQARGEFYEQYF. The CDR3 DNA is TGTGCCAGCAGCCAAGCACGCGGAGAATTTTACGAGCAGTACTTC. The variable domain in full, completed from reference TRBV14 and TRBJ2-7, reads EAGVTQFPSHSVIEKGQTVTLRCDPISGHDNLYWYRRVMGKEIKFLLHFVKESKQDESGMPNNRFLAERTGGTYSTLKVQPAELEDSGVYFCASSQARGEFYEQYFGPGTRLTVT.